This entry lists 23 T cell receptor beta chains sequenced from one sample in a study of T cell responses to AZD1222 COVID-19 vaccine. The protocol was immunoSEQ multiplex PCR, while the TCRdb copy is restricted to in-frame clones and leaves out a portion. The repertoire holds about 110,000 clones, with roughly 92% as singletons. Sample: peripheral blood, taken 28 days after the second AZD1222 dose. These receptors were obtained from an adult who received the AZD1222 COVID-19 vaccine.

As for this clone: The same CDR3 is also encoded by other DNA sequences in this sample. The rearrangement links TRBV12-3 or TRBV12-4 to TRBJ2-5; D gene ambiguous. V was cut by 2 bases and J by 3 bases, with 4 bases left in between. There are 12 residues in the CDR3. This chain's CDR3 is CASSLTEETQYF. In nucleotides, the CDR3 is TGTGCCAGCAGTTTAACGGAAGAGACCCAGTACTTC.

The chain carries TRBV28 and TRBJ1-5; 10 bases are a match to TRBD1. This CDR3 has 16 residues. Germline V gene lookup returns CDR1 MDHEN and CDR2 SYDVKM. V shed 7 bases and J 4 bases; nucleotides not matched to a gene: 10. The CDR3, as DNA: TGTGCCAGCAACGGAGGCGGACAGGGGGGAAATCAGCCCCAGCATTTT. Protein sequence: CASNGGGQGGNQPQHF.

The chain combines TRBV5-4 with TRBJ2-1, with D possibly being TRBD1 (5 bases). V was cut by 4 bases and J by 4 bases, with 9 bases left in between. The CDR3 runs 13 residues. Germline CDR1 and CDR2: SGHNT and YYREEE (reference sequence). CDR3 residues: CASSPRDYNEQFF. As DNA, the CDR3 is TGTGCCAGCAGCCCCAGGGATTACAATGAGCAGTTCTTC.

V is TRBV4-3 and J is TRBJ2-3, with D possibly being TRBD2 (6 bases). This CDR3 region has 16 residues. The germline gives CDR1 LGHNA, CDR2 YSLEER. V lost 0 bases to trimming and J lost 1 base, with 11 bases between them. CDR3 protein: CASSQDGGLGTDTQYF. Here the CDR3 DNA reads TGCGCCAGCAGCCAAGATGGAGGGTTGGGCACAGATACGCAGTATTTT.

The J gene is TRBJ1-1, the V gene TRBV5-1; D is uncertain. The CDR3 is made up of 11 amino acids. The V and J ends lost 8 bases and 8 bases respectively, with 13 bases between them. CDR1 and CDR2 (germline): SGHRS, YFSETQ. In DNA form, the CDR3 reads TGCGCCAGTCGGGAGCGTCAAGAAGCTTTCTTT. It is translated as CASRERQEAFF.

This clone was counted once. This chain uses TRBV18 with TRBJ1-3, with TRBD1 as a possible D gene (6 bases). The CDR3 covers 15 residues. V shed 3 bases and J shed 0 bases, with 9 bases lying between them. Per the germline V gene, CDR1 is KGHSH and CDR2 is LQKENI. The CDR3 DNA reads TGTGCCAGCTCACCCGACAGGACCTCTGGAAACACCATATATTTT. As protein: CASSPDRTSGNTIYF.

This chain links TRBV10-3 with TRBJ2-6; 10 bases line up with TRBD1. Germline V gene data show CDR1 as ENHRY and CDR2 as SYGVKD. The CDR3 contains 16 residues. Germline trimming cut 4 bases from V and 4 bases from J; bases unmatched to any gene: 4. The CDR3 sequence is CAISGQGAPGANVLTF. DNA of the CDR3: TGTGCCATCAGTGGACAGGGGGCGCCGGGGGCCAACGTCCTGACTTTC.

This sequence joins TRBV3-1 (or the pseudogene TRBV3-2) and TRBJ2-5, with unresolved D. V was clipped by 6 bases and J by 2 bases, with 16 bases between them. In germline, CDR1 is LGHDT, CDR2 YNNKEL (reference sequence). The CDR3 contains 15 residues. CDR3 region: CASSTVGWGQETQYF. CDR3 nucleotides: TGTGCCAGCAGTACGGTCGGGTGGGGTCAAGAGACCCAGTACTTC.

The chain joins TRBV7-9 to TRBJ1-6; D may be TRBD1 (6 bases). CDR3 length equals 14 residues. Germline lookup yields CDR1 SEHNR and CDR2 FQNEAQ (reference sequence). V was pared by 5 bases and J by 7 bases, with 12 bases between. The CDR3 DNA sequence: TGTGCCAGCAGCCCGAACGACAGGAATTCACCCCTCCACTTT. This encodes CASSPNDRNSPLHF.

The chain uses TRBV19 and TRBJ2-1; 9 nucleotides agree with TRBD1. The V gene end was trimmed by 5 bases and the J gene end by 9 bases; junction bases not matched to a gene: 2. Germline assignment: CDR1 LNHDA and CDR2 SQIVND (reference sequence). The CDR3 length is 12 residues. CDR3 bases: TGTGCCAGTAGTCCGGACAGGGGTGAGCAGTTCTTC. Translation gives CASSPDRGEQFF. Full variable domain (remainder filled in from reference TRBV19 and TRBJ2-1): DGGITQSPKYLFRKEGQNVTLSCEQNLNHDAMYWYRQDPGQGLRLIYYSQIVNDFQKGDIAEGYSVSREKKESFPLTVTSAQKNPTAFYLCASSPDRGEQFFGPGTRLTVL.

The chain carries TRBV24-1 and TRBJ2-2, with D tentatively TRBD2 (6 bases). Per the germline V gene, CDR1 is KGHDR and CDR2 is SFDVKD. Trimming left V 1 base short and J 5 bases short, with 7 bases between. This CDR3 has 14 amino acids. The CDR3 loop reads CATSDFGGTGELFF. CDR3 sequence (DNA): TGTGCCACCAGTGATTTTGGAGGGACCGGGGAGCTGTTTTTT.

The rearrangement joins TRBV5-1 to TRBJ1-2, with 11 bases matching TRBD1. The germline V gene has CDR1 SGHRS and CDR2 YFSETQ. The CDR3 covers 16 residues. The V and J ends lost 4 bases and 8 bases, in that order; junction bases with no gene match: 13. CDR3 amino acids: CASSDRDRGRMIGYTF. For the CDR3, the DNA is TGCGCCAGCAGCGACCGGGACAGGGGGAGGATGATCGGCTACACCTTC.

The chain recombines TRBV3-1 (or the pseudogene TRBV3-2) with TRBJ1-1; D is unresolved. The CDR3 spans 13 residues. Germline V CDR1 and CDR2: LGHDT, YNNKEL (reference sequence). The V end was cut by 3 bases, the J end by 4 bases, with 9 bases between. The CDR3 sequence is CASSHPRGTEAFF. CDR3 DNA sequence: TGTGCCAGCAGCCATCCGCGGGGCACTGAAGCTTTCTTT.

The genes are TRBV7-6 and TRBJ2-1; 7 nucleotides match TRBD2. The germline CDR1 and CDR2 sequences are SGHVS and FNYEAQ. The V segment lost 4 bases and the J segment 0 bases; nucleotides outside the gene matches: 3. The length of the CDR3 is 15 residues. In DNA form, the CDR3 reads TGTGCCAGCAGCTCTACTAGCGCCTCCTACAATGAGCAGTTCTTC. Residues: CASSSTSASYNEQFF.

This sequence joins TRBV6-5 and TRBJ2-1; 8 nucleotides agree with TRBD2. The germline CDR1 and CDR2 sequences are MNHEY and SVGAGI. The CDR3 is made up of 16 amino acids. The J segment lost 4 bases and the V segment lost 0 bases, leaving 5 bases of the junction unmatched. The DNA for the CDR3 is TGTGCCAGCAGTTACTCTAGCGGGGAAAGGTACAATGAGCAGTTCTTC. This sequence encodes CASSYSSGERYNEQFF.

The chain employs TRBV6-1 and TRBJ2-3, with TRBD1 matching over 8 bases. The CDR3 is 18 amino acids. Trimming took 4 bases from V and 0 from J; bases not matched to a gene: 12. From germline, CDR1 is MNHNS and CDR2 SASEGT. The CDR3 spells CASSARTGSLPSTDTQYF. The CDR3 region has the DNA TGTGCCAGCAGTGCCCGGACAGGGTCCCTTCCTAGCACAGATACGCAGTATTTT.

The V call is TRBV19, the J call TRBJ2-7; TRBD1 matches 10 bases. The CDR3 is made up of 14 amino acids. CDR1 LNHDA and CDR2 SQIVND come from the germline V gene (reference sequence). Losses at the gene ends were 4 bases for V and 6 bases for J; bases not matched to a gene: 6. In DNA form, the CDR3 reads TGTGCCAGTAGTAGGGACAGGGGTATGGGCGAGCAGTACTTC. It translates to CASSRDRGMGEQYF.

V and J are TRBV18 and TRBJ2-2; 7 bases align to TRBD1. Germline assignment: CDR1 KGHSH and CDR2 LQKENI. The J segment lost 0 bases and the V segment lost 5 bases, leaving 3 bases of the junction unmatched. The CDR3 runs to 15 residues. The CDR3 DNA reads as TGTGCCAGCTCAAGGGACAGACCGAACACCGGGGAGCTGTTTTTT. It encodes CASSRDRPNTGELFF.

The chain links TRBV2 to TRBJ2-7; perhaps TRBD1 as D (6 bases). This CDR3 spans 12 amino acids. V lost 6 bases and J 3 bases, leaving 9 bases between the germline ends. Germline lookup yields CDR1 SNHLY and CDR2 FYNNEI. The CDR3 DNA sequence: TGTGCCAGCAGCGGACAGAACTACGAGCAGTACTTC. It yields the protein CASSGQNYEQYF.

The chain employs TRBV7-2 and TRBJ2-3, with a tentative D call TRBD1 (5 bases). CDR1 and CDR2 from the germline V gene are SGHTA and FQGNSA. This CDR3 has 17 amino acids. V lost 1 base and J 0 bases, leaving 14 bases between the germline ends. The CDR3, as DNA: TGTGCCAGCAGCTTAGGTCTTGGGGCGCCAAGCACAGATACGCAGTATTTT. Translation: CASSLGLGAPSTDTQYF.

This chain uses TRBV4-1 with TRBJ1-5; D ambiguous. Per germline, CDR1 MGHRA and CDR2 YSYEKL. With 2 bases removed from V and 3 bases from J, the gap between germline ends came to 11 bases. This CDR3 contains 15 residues. The CDR3 bases are TGCGCCAGCAGCCAATTTCTAGCGGACAATCAGCCCCAGCATTTT. This translates into CASSQFLADNQPQHF.

The genes are TRBV19 and TRBJ2-7; 8 nucleotides align to TRBD1. CDR1 is LNHDA and CDR2 is SQIVND in the germline V gene (reference sequence). Trimming at V came to 3 bases and at J to 0 bases, leaving 7 bases not matched to a gene. The CDR3 is made up of 16 amino acids. The CDR3 bases are TGTGCCAGTAGTATGGGGTGGACAGGGAGCTCCTACGAGCAGTACTTC. This encodes CASSMGWTGSSYEQYF.

The chain is built from TRBV7-9 and TRBJ1-1, with TRBD1 as a possible D gene (5 bases). Trimming left V 2 bases short and J 1 base short, with 14 bases between. The CDR3 runs 16 residues. Germline V gives CDR1 SEHNR, CDR2 FQNEAQ (reference sequence). This CDR3 reads CASSLQGRAANTEAFF. The CDR3 bases are TGTGCCAGCAGCTTACAGGGAAGGGCTGCGAACACTGAAGCTTTCTTT. The full variable domain, rest sourced from reference TRBV7-9 and TRBJ1-1, is DTGVSQNPRHKITKRGQNVTFRCDPISEHNRLYWYRQTLGQGPEFLTYFQNEAQLEKSRLLSDRFSAERPKGSFSTLEIQRTEQGDSAMYLCASSLQGRAANTEAFFGQGTRLTVV.